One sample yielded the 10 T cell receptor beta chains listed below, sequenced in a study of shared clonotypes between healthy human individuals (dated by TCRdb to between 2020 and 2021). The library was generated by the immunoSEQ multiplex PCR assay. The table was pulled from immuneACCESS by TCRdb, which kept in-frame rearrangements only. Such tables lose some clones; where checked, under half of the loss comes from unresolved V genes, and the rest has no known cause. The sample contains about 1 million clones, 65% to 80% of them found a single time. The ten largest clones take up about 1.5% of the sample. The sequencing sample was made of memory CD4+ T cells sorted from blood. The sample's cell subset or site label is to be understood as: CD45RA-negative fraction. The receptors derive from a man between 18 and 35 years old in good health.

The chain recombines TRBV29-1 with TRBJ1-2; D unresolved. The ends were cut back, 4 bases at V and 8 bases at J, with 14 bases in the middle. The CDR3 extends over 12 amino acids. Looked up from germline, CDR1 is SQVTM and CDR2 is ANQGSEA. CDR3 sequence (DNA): TGCAGCGTTGGAGTTGGCGGATTGGGCTACACCTTC. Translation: CSVGVGGLGYTF.

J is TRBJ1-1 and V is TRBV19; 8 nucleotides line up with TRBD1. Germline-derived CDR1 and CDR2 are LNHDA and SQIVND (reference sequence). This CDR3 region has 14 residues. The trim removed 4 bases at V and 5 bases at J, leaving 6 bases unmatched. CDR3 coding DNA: TGTGCCAGTAGTACTTGGACAGGGAGGACTGAAGCTTTCTTT. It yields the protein CASSTWTGRTEAFF.

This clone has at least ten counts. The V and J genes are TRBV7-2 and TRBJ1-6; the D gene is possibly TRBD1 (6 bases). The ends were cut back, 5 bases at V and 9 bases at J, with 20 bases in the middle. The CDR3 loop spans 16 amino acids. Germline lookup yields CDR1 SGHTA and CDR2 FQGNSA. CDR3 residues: CASSQEVDSRTSPLHF. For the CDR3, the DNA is TGTGCCAGCAGCCAAGAAGTGGACAGTCGGACTTCACCCCTCCACTTT.

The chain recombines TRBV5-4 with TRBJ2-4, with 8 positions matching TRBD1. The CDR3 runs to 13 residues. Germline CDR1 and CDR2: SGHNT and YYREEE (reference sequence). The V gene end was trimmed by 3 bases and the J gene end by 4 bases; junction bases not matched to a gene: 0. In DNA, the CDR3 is TGTGCCAGCAGCTGGGACAGGAAAAACATTCAGTACTTC. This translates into CASSWDRKNIQYF.

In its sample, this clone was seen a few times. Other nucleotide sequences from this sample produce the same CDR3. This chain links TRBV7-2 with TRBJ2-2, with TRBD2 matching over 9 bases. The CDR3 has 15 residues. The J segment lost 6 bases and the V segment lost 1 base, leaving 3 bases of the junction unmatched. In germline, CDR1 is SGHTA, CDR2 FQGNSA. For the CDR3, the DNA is TGTGCCAGCAGCTTAGGTTTAGCGGGGGCCGGGGAGCTGTTTTTT. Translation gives CASSLGLAGAGELFF.

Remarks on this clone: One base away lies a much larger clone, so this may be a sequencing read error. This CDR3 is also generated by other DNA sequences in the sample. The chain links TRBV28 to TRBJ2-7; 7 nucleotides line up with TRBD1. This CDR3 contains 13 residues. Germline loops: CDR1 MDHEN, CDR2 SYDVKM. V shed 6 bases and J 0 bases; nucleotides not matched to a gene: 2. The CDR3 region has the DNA TGTGCCAGCAGCGGGGACAGCTCCTACGAGCAGTACTTC. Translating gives CASSGDSSYEQYF.

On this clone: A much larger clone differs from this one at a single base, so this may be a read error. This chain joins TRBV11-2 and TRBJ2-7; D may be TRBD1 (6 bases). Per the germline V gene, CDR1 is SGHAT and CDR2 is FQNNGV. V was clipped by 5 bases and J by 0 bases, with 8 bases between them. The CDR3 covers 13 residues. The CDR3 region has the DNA TGTGCCAGCAGCCGGGACACCTCCTACGAGCAGTACTTC. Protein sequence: CASSRDTSYEQYF.

The DNA for the CDR3 is TGTGCCAGCTCATCGGGGACTAGCGGTTCGGTTCAGTACTTC. Amino acids: CASSSGTSGSVQYF. The V call is TRBV18, the J call TRBJ2-4; TRBD2 agrees at 11 bases. CDR1 and CDR2 from the germline V gene are KGHSH and LQKENI. V shed 5 bases and J 11 bases; nucleotides not matched to a gene: 8. CDR3 size: 14 residues.

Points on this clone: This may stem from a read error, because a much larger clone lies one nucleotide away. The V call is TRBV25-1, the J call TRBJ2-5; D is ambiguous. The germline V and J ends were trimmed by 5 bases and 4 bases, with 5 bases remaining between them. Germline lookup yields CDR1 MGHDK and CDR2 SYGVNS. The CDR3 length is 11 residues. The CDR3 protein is CASSLGETQYF. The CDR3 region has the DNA TGTGCCAGCAGTTTGGGAGAGACCCAGTACTTC.

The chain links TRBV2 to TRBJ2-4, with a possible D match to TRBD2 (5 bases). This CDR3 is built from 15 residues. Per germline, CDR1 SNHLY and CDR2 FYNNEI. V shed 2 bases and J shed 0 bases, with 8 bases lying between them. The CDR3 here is CASSERGVAKNIQYF. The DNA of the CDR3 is TGTGCCAGCAGTGAACGGGGAGTAGCCAAAAACATTCAGTACTTC.